This is a list of T cell receptor beta chains from one sample in a study of OX40 agonist ivuxolimab in advanced cancers. Clones were read by immunoSEQ multiplex PCR, and TCRdb kept only the in-frame ones, dropping some. The sample records tens of thousands of clones, more than 70% being singletons. The sample in question was CD4+ or CD8+ T cells sorted from blood, obtained in a trial of the OX40 agonist ivuxolimab. These receptors were obtained from an adult with an advanced solid tumor such as melanoma, head and neck, liver or kidney cancer. The CDR3 runs from the conserved cysteine through the conserved F or W. A D gene is named only where the DNA matches it firmly. Clone sizes are given selectively: once, few, many, or a class where the clone is expanded.

d_call	clone_size	v_call	j_call	cdr3_aa	cdr3_nt
-	-	TRBV6-4	TRBJ2-7	CASSAGLGYEQYF	TGTGCCAGCAGTGCCGGTTTGGGCTACGAGCAGTACTTC
TRBD1	-	TRBV6-1	TRBJ2-7	CASSPWTGNYEQYF	TGTGCCAGCAGTCCCTGGACAGGGAACTACGAGCAGTACTTC
TRBD1	-	TRBV29-1	TRBJ1-2	CSVVTGERYGYTF	TGCAGCGTTGTGACAGGGGAGAGGTATGGCTACACCTTC
-	-	TRBV7-9	TRBJ2-1	CASSPRGRYNEQFF	TGTGCCAGCAGCCCCCGAGGGCGATACAATGAGCAGTTCTTC
TRBD2	-	TRBV7-2	TRBJ2-7	CASSLVGGGEQYF	TGTGCCAGCAGCTTAGTTGGCGGGGGCGAGCAGTACTTC
-	-	TRBV28	TRBJ2-1	CASSPYRSRVNNEQFF	TGTGCCAGCAGTCCCTACAGGAGTCGGGTCAACAATGAGCAGTTCTTC
-	-	TRBV27	TRBJ2-2	CASSLAVQTGELFF	TGTGCCAGCAGTTTAGCGGTACAGACCGGGGAGCTGTTTTTT
-	-	TRBV5-1	TRBJ2-5	CASSPGDRQETQYF	TGCGCCAGCAGCCCGGGGGACAGACAAGAGACCCAGTACTTC
TRBD1	-	TRBV2	TRBJ1-4	CASSLGQVNEKLFF	TGTGCCAGCAGTTTAGGACAGGTGAATGAAAAACTGTTTTTT
-	-	TRBV6-1	TRBJ2-5	CASRRSLGETQYF	TGTGCCAGCCGGCGGTCCTTGGGGGAGACCCAGTACTTC
TRBD1	few	TRBV2	TRBJ1-3	CASSRDRAGNTIYF	TGTGCCAGCAGCCGGGACAGGGCTGGAAACACCATATATTTT
-	-	TRBV10-2	TRBJ2-5	CASSDRSGQSQETQYF	TGCGCCAGCAGTGATCGTTCCGGACAGTCACAAGAGACCCAGTACTTC
-	-	TRBV28	TRBJ1-5	CASSYPKYGDNQPQHF	TGTGCCAGCAGTTACCCGAAATACGGGGACAATCAGCCCCAGCATTTT
TRBD1	-	TRBV4-2	TRBJ1-5	CASSQGQGRQPQHF	TGTGCCAGCAGCCAGGGACAGGGACGACAGCCCCAGCATTTT
TRBD1	-	TRBV2	TRBJ1-1	CASRGGQANTEAFF	TGTGCCAGCAGGGGGGGACAGGCGAACACTGAAGCTTTCTTT
TRBD2	once	TRBV2	TRBJ2-3	CASSSAGTSVPDTQYF	TGTGCCAGCAGTTCAGCTGGGACTAGCGTCCCAGATACGCAGTATTTT
TRBD1	-	TRBV5-6	TRBJ2-3	CASSFPGQGTDTQYF	TGTGCCAGCAGCTTCCCGGGACAGGGAACAGATACGCAGTATTTT
-	-	TRBV7-3	TRBJ2-1	CASSLKGSSANNEQFF	TGTGCCAGCAGCTTAAAAGGGTCTAGCGCCAACAATGAGCAGTTCTTC
-	-	TRBV15	TRBJ2-1	CATNPGGGYEQFF	TGTGCCACCAACCCTGGAGGGGGATATGAGCAGTTCTTC
-	-	TRBV5-1	TRBJ1-4	CASSLESHSEKLFF	TGCGCCAGCAGCTTGGAAAGCCACAGTGAAAAACTGTTTTTT
-	-	TRBV27	TRBJ2-6	CASSPRSRPGANVLTF	TGTGCCAGCAGTCCTCGGAGTAGGCCTGGGGCCAACGTCCTGACTTTC
TRBD1	-	TRBV19	TRBJ1-1	CASSSRTGQRGTEAFF	TGTGCCAGTAGTTCGCGGACAGGGCAAAGGGGCACTGAAGCTTTCTTT
TRBD2	-	TRBV18	TRBJ2-3	CASSPPSGSTDTQYF	TGTGCCAGCTCACCTCCTAGCGGGAGCACAGATACGCAGTATTTT
-	once	TRBV19	TRBJ2-3	CASSIRGTDTQYF	TGTGCCAGTAGTATTAGGGGCACAGATACGCAGTATTTT
TRBD2	-	TRBV9	TRBJ2-2	CASSVGGTSYGGELFF	TGTGCCAGCAGCGTAGGTGGGACTAGTTATGGCGGGGAGCTGTTTTTT
-	-	TRBV5-1	TRBJ2-3	CASSWDTAGDTQYF	TGCGCCAGCAGCTGGGACACTGCCGGGGATACGCAGTATTTT
TRBD1	-	TRBV6-5	TRBJ2-3	CASSYSQGARDTQYF	TGTGCCAGCAGTTACAGTCAGGGGGCTCGAGATACGCAGTATTTT
TRBD1	-	TRBV6-5	TRBJ1-5	CASSFGDSAQHF	TGTGCCAGCAGCTTTGGGGACAGTGCCCAGCATTTT
TRBD1	-	TRBV7-9	TRBJ2-1	CASSLGQGSYNEQFF	TGTGCCAGCAGCTTAGGACAGGGGTCCTACAATGAGCAGTTCTTC
TRBD2	-	TRBV5-1	TRBJ2-5	CASSLAAGGREIQYF	TGCGCCAGCAGCCTCGCGGCGGGGGGTCGGGAGATCCAGTACTTC
-	-	TRBV7-2	TRBJ1-5	CASSSSPVDQPQHF	TGTGCCAGCAGCTCCTCCCCCGTGGATCAGCCCCAGCATTTT
-	-	TRBV4-1	TRBJ1-4	CASSQDHTGTNEKLFF	TGCGCCAGCAGCCAAGATCATACGGGAACTAATGAAAAACTGTTTTTT
TRBD1	once	TRBV5-1	TRBJ2-1	CASSPDRGLSNEQFF	TGCGCCAGCAGCCCGGACAGGGGATTGAGCAATGAGCAGTTCTTC
-	-	TRBV25-1	TRBJ2-3	CASRGVQSTDTQYF	TGTGCCAGCAGAGGGGTTCAGAGCACAGATACGCAGTATTTT
-	-	TRBV5-1	TRBJ1-2	CASSLEVPANYGYTF	TGCGCCAGCAGCTTGGAAGTTCCAGCTAACTATGGCTACACCTTC
-	-	TRBV10-1	TRBJ2-7	CASSDPGQAYEQYF	TGCGCCAGCAGTGATCCAGGACAAGCCTACGAGCAGTACTTC
-	once	TRBV4-1	TRBJ1-1	CASSQGFPDSRTEAFF	TGCGCCAGCAGCCAAGGTTTCCCGGACAGTCGGACTGAAGCTTTCTTT
TRBD2	-	TRBV7-9	TRBJ2-7	CASSLVVTAGIYEQYF	TGTGCCAGCAGCTTAGTCGTGACAGCGGGAATATACGAGCAGTACTTC
TRBD1	-	TRBV5-1	TRBJ1-3	CASSSNRGSGNTIYF	TGCGCCAGCAGCAGTAACAGGGGTTCAGGAAACACCATATATTTT
TRBD1	once	TRBV5-1	TRBJ1-2	CASSPDRVDYGYTF	TGCGCCAGCAGCCCGGACAGGGTCGACTATGGCTACACCTTC
-	-	TRBV29-1	TRBJ1-1	CSVEDSGYTEAFF	TGCAGCGTTGAAGATTCAGGATACACTGAAGCTTTCTTT